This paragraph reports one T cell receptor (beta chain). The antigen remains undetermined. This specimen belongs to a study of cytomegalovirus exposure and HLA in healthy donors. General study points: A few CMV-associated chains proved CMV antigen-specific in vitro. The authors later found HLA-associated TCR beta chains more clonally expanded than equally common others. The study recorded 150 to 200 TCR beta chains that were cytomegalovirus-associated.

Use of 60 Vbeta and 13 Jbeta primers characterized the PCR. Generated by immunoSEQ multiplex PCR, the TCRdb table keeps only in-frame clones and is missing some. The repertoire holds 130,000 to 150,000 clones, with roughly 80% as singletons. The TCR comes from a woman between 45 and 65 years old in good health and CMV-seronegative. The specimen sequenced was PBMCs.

In DNA, the CDR3 is TGTGCCAGCAGCTTAGAATCTGGGAGAAGCAATCAGCCCCAGCATTTT. Amino acids: CASSLESGRSNQPQHF. The V and J genes are TRBV7-2 and TRBJ1-5; D ambiguous. With 1 base removed from V and 1 base from J, the gap between germline ends came to 11 bases. This CDR3 has 16 residues. Germline V gene lookup returns CDR1 SGHTA and CDR2 FQGNSA.